The 28 T cell receptor beta chains below all came from one sample that was sequenced in a study of CD8 T cells in ankylosing spondylitis. Study-wide results and limits: Seemingly distinctive of ankylosing spondylitis blood was a TCR beta motif formed by eight highly homologous variants.

TCRdb independently ran MiXCR on the 5' RACE reads; one entry per CDR3 protein. The top ten clones hold 30% of a sample with some 100,000 distinct CDR3 sequences, roughly 8.5% of them seen once. These receptors lack a known antigen. Material: blood, either unsorted or a sorted T cell fraction (not recorded which). The receptors stem from a male donor with ankylosing spondylitis.

A few counts support this clonotype. The rearrangement uses TRBV3-1 and TRBJ1-1, with a possible D match to TRBD1 (6 bases). The CDR3 has 17 residues. Deletions cut 4 bases from V and 5 bases from J, with 23 bases between. Germline assignment: CDR1 LGHDT and CDR2 YNNKEL (reference sequence). As DNA, the CDR3 is TGTGCCAGCAGCCCCGTGATACAATGGGGGGGGCGAACTGAAGCTTTCTTT. Its translation is CASSPVIQWGGRTEAFF.

In this sample, this clonotype turned up a few times. This chain joins TRBV4-1 and TRBJ1-2; D perhaps matches TRBD1 (6 bases). V lost 0 bases and J 1 base, leaving 18 bases between the germline ends. The CDR3 runs 18 residues. From germline, CDR1 is MGHRA and CDR2 YSYEKL. CDR3 in amino acids: CASSQEGGVRSDNYGYTF. The CDR3 DNA reads TGCGCCAGCAGCCAAGAAGGGGGAGTCAGGAGCGATAACTATGGCTACACCTTC.

There are a few counts of this clonotype. The rearrangement joins TRBV19 to TRBJ2-2; the match to TRBD2 covers 8 bases. Per germline, CDR1 LNHDA and CDR2 SQIVND (reference sequence). J gave up 3 bases and V 7 bases, and 10 bases lay outside the gene matches. This CDR3 comprises 16 residues. The CDR3 nucleotides are TGTGCCAGTACGGTATGGAGCGGGGGAGACACCGGGGAGCTGTTTTTT. This gives the protein CASTVWSGGDTGELFF. The whole variable domain, remainder taken from reference TRBV19 and TRBJ2-2, is DGGITQSPKYLFRKEGQNVTLSCEQNLNHDAMYWYRQDPGQGLRLIYYSQIVNDFQKGDIAEGYSVSREKKESFPLTVTSAQKNPTAFYLCASTVWSGGDTGELFFGEGSRLTVL.

This clonotype was seen a handful of times. The rearrangement links TRBV10-3 to TRBJ2-2; possibly TRBD1 for D (6 bases). This CDR3 contains 16 residues. Trimming took 10 bases from V and 5 from J, leaving 23 bases between them. The germline gives CDR1 ENHRY, CDR2 SYGVKD. The CDR3 DNA reads as TGTGCCACTCGGGCACAGGGCTCCATTGGGACCGGGGAGCTGTTTTTT. Its protein is CATRAQGSIGTGELFF.

This clonotype has more than one count but fewer than ten. The chain uses TRBV15 and TRBJ1-1, with D perhaps TRBD1 (5 bases). Germline lookup yields CDR1 LNHNV and CDR2 YYDKDF (reference sequence). Trimming removed 8 bases from V and 0 bases from J, with 13 bases in between. This CDR3 has 14 amino acids. The CDR3 region has the DNA TGTGCCACCTCGGAGGGGTACTTGAACACTGAAGCTTTCTTT. This translates into CATSEGYLNTEAFF.

This clonotype was seen many times. This sequence joins TRBV25-1 and TRBJ2-5; 11 nucleotides line up with TRBD2. With 6 bases clipped from V and 5 bases from J, the junction kept 8 bases outside the gene matches. The CDR3 loop spans 15 amino acids. Germline V gene sequence: CDR1 MGHDK, CDR2 SYGVNS. The CDR3 DNA reads TGTGCCAGCAGGGCAACTAGCGGGAGTCGCGAGACCCAGTACTTC. Its protein product is CASRATSGSRETQYF.

The chain has TRBV6-5 and TRBJ2-7, with TRBD2 matching 7 bases. This CDR3 contains 16 residues. Germline lookup yields CDR1 MNHEY and CDR2 SVGAGI. V was pared by 2 bases and J by 3 bases, with 10 bases of the junction left unmatched. The CDR3 reads CASSYDGGSYLYEQYF. The CDR3, as DNA: TGTGCCAGCAGTTACGATGGCGGGAGCTACCTCTACGAGCAGTACTTC.

This clonotype has a count of ten or more. The genes are TRBV20-1 and TRBJ1-1; D is unresolved. This CDR3 region has 14 residues. Deletions cut 1 base from V and 0 bases from J, with 9 bases between. The germline CDR1 and CDR2 sequences are DFQATT and SNEGSKA (reference sequence). In DNA, the CDR3 is TGCAGTGCTAGAGGGCGGAGCATGAACACTGAAGCTTTCTTT. This translates into CSARGRSMNTEAFF.

V and J are TRBV5-1 and TRBJ2-4, with 14 bases matching TRBD2. The germline CDR1 and CDR2 sequences are SGHRS and YFSETQ. With 3 bases clipped from V and 0 bases from J, the junction kept 5 bases outside the gene matches. The CDR3 consists of 18 residues. CDR3 in DNA: TGCGCCAGCAGCTGGGGACTAGCGGGGGAGTTAGCCAAAAACATTCAGTACTTC. Translated, it gives CASSWGLAGELAKNIQYF. Complete variable domain (other parts from reference TRBV5-1 and TRBJ2-4): KAGVTQTPRYLIKTRGQQVTLSCSPISGHRSVSWYQQTPGQGLQFLFEYFSETQRNKGNFPGRFSGRQFSNSRSEMNVSTLELGDSALYLCASSWGLAGELAKNIQYFGAGTRLSVL.

The chain employs TRBV5-5 and TRBJ2-7, with D perhaps TRBD2 (5 bases). Germline values: CDR1 SGHKS, CDR2 YYEKEE (reference sequence). This CDR3 has 14 amino acids. Trimming took off 0 bases at V and 3 bases at J, with 10 bases between the two ends. The chain's CDR3 is CASSLVRVHYEQYF. The CDR3 DNA follows: TGTGCCAGCAGCTTGGTGAGGGTACACTACGAGCAGTACTTC.

This clonotype was detected a few times. The chain joins TRBV7-9 to TRBJ1-1; TRBD1 is a possible D gene (5 bases). The V gene lost 2 bases and the J gene lost 5 bases, with 12 bases spanning the gap. The CDR3 length is 14 residues. Looked up from germline, CDR1 is SEHNR and CDR2 is FQNEAQ (reference sequence). CDR3 in amino acids: CASSLLQGNTEAFF. In DNA, the CDR3 is TGTGCCAGCAGCTTACTCCAGGGAAATACTGAAGCTTTCTTT.

The table lists this clonotype with a few counts. This chain links TRBV20-1 with TRBJ2-7, with D possibly called TRBD1 or TRBD2 (5 bases each). The V end lost 3 bases, the J end lost 1 base, and 10 bases lay between the germline ends. The CDR3 has 13 residues. Germline loops: CDR1 DFQATT, CDR2 SNEGSKA (reference sequence). This chain's CDR3 is CSARGTFSYEQYF. The CDR3, as DNA: TGCAGTGCTAGGGGGACGTTTTCCTACGAGCAGTACTTC.

Of note for this clonotype: A much larger clone is a single base away; this may be a read error. This rearrangement joins TRBV27 to TRBJ2-3, with D possibly matching TRBD1 (6 bases). Per germline, CDR1 MNHEY and CDR2 SMNVEV (reference sequence). Deletions cut 5 bases from V and 0 bases from J, with 12 bases between. CDR3 length equals 15 residues. The CDR3 protein is CASSRRGTSTDTQYF. The DNA of the CDR3 is TGTGCCAGCAGTCGCAGGGGAACTAGCACAGATACGCAGTATTTT.

This clonotype is judged medium-sized (0.01 to 0.1%). The rearrangement links TRBV4-2 to TRBJ2-1, with 9 bases identical to TRBD2. The CDR3 length is 14 residues. The V gene's germline CDR1 is LGHNA and CDR2 YNFKEQ. Unmatched junction bases numbered 0, after V lost 4 bases and J lost 2 bases. The CDR3 bases are TGTGCCAGCAGCCTAGCGGGAGCCTACAATGAGCAGTTCTTC. Its translation: CASSLAGAYNEQFF.

V is TRBV14 and J is TRBJ2-7, with D possibly being TRBD2 (6 bases). The germline V and J ends were trimmed by 2 bases and 7 bases, with 18 bases remaining between them. CDR1 is SGHDN and CDR2 is FVKESK in the germline V gene. This CDR3 is built from 15 residues. This CDR3 reads CASSQWQGEVGEQYF. The CDR3 DNA sequence: TGTGCCAGCAGCCAATGGCAAGGGGAGGTCGGGGAGCAGTACTTC.

At least ten counts were recorded for this clonotype. The V call is TRBV2, the J call TRBJ2-3, with D perhaps TRBD1 (6 bases). The CDR3 is 14 amino acids. V lost 6 bases and J lost 4, with 14 bases in between. The germline gives CDR1 SNHLY, CDR2 FYNNEI. CDR3: CASRGQPTPDTQYF. In DNA form, the CDR3 reads TGTGCCAGCAGGGGACAACCAACCCCAGATACGCAGTATTTT.

In its sample, this clonotype was seen many times. The J gene is TRBJ1-1, the V gene TRBV28; D gene unclear. Trimming removed 5 bases at V and 0 bases at J, with 10 bases between. This CDR3 spans 14 amino acids. Germline loops: CDR1 MDHEN, CDR2 SYDVKM. The CDR3 DNA follows: TGTGCCAGCAGTCCCGGGAGGATGAACACTGAAGCTTTCTTT. Translation gives CASSPGRMNTEAFF.

This clonotype was seen at least ten times. The chain joins TRBV6-2 or TRBV6-3 to TRBJ2-3; TRBD1 matches 12 bases. The CDR3 length is 16 residues. Trimming at V came to 6 bases and at J to 6 bases, leaving 10 bases not matched to a gene. Germline V gene lookup returns CDR1 MNHEY and CDR2 SVGEGT. CDR3 DNA sequence: TGTGCCAGCAGCACGGGACAGGGGGCTTGGGCCGATACGCAGTATTTT. Translation gives CASSTGQGAWADTQYF.

This chain connects TRBV13 to TRBJ2-1; tentative D call: TRBD1 (6 bases). Per germline, CDR1 PRHDT and CDR2 FYEKMQ (reference sequence). The CDR3 length is 13 residues. The V gene lost 5 bases and the J gene lost 15 bases, with 20 bases spanning the gap. The CDR3 loop is CASSLSVDRSPFF. The CDR3, as DNA: TGTGCCAGCAGCCTGAGCGTCGACAGGTCGCCGTTCTTC.

The sample holds a few counts of this clonotype. This chain connects TRBV12-3 or TRBV12-4 to TRBJ2-7, with D unresolved. The CDR3 runs 15 residues. Trimming shortened V by 0 bases and J by 2 bases, and 11 bases separated the two germline ends. The DNA for the CDR3 is TGTGCCAGCAGTTTAGCCCCCGGGCCAACCTACGAGCAGTACGTC. Its translation: CASSLAPGPTYEQYV.

This clonotype was observed a handful of times. The chain carries TRBV20-1 and TRBJ1-4; 8 bases are shared with TRBD1. Germline CDR1 DFQATT, CDR2 SNEGSKA (reference sequence). The V and J ends lost 6 bases and 7 bases, in that order; junction bases with no gene match: 10. The length of the CDR3 is 14 residues. The CDR3 protein is CSASSQGAAEKLFF. The CDR3 nucleotides read TGCAGTGCAAGTTCGCAGGGGGCTGCTGAAAAACTGTTTTTT.

This clonotype was observed at least ten times. CDR3 nucleotides: TGCGCCAGCAGCGGGACTAGCGGGGTCTACAATGAGCAGTTCTTC. Its translation: CASSGTSGVYNEQFF. The chain joins TRBV5-1 to TRBJ2-1, with 13 bases lining up with TRBD2. The germline gives CDR1 SGHRS, CDR2 YFSETQ. Trimming at V came to 4 bases and at J to 3 bases, leaving 1 base not matched to a gene. This CDR3 spans 15 amino acids.

J is TRBJ2-3 and V is TRBV3-1; TRBD2 matches at 13 bases. J lost 4 bases, V lost 2 bases, and 12 bases had no gene match. The CDR3 is 19 amino acids. Germline-derived CDR1 and CDR2 are LGHDT and YNNKEL (reference sequence). The CDR3 DNA is TGTGCCAGCAGCCAACCCGGGACTAGCGGGACGTGGGGCGCAGATACGCAGTATTTT. Its translation is CASSQPGTSGTWGADTQYF.

This clonotype was seen a handful of times. This rearrangement joins TRBV11-2 to TRBJ2-1; D is unresolved. The germline gives CDR1 SGHAT, CDR2 FQNNGV. CDR3 size: 15 residues. Trimming pared 0 bases from V and 8 bases from J, leaving 14 bases between. CDR3 protein: CASSLEPGLGHEQFF. Written as DNA, the CDR3 is TGTGCCAGCAGCTTAGAACCCGGTCTAGGCCATGAGCAGTTCTTC.

The chain couples TRBV20-1 to TRBJ2-7; 7 nucleotides line up with TRBD1. This CDR3 has 11 residues. CDR1 and CDR2 from the germline V gene are DFQATT and SNEGSKA (reference sequence). CDR3 region: CRADRDYEQYF. The CDR3 coding sequence is TGCAGAGCCGACAGGGACTACGAGCAGTACTTC.

This clonotype was seen only a few times. The genes are TRBV20-1 and TRBJ2-1; 7 nucleotides agree with TRBD1. The ends lost 1 base at V and 0 bases at J; junction bases unmatched: 6. CDR1 and CDR2 (germline): DFQATT, SNEGSKA (reference sequence). The CDR3 spans 16 residues. The CDR3 region is CSARGNRGSSYNEQFF. CDR3 coding DNA: TGCAGTGCTAGAGGAAACAGGGGCAGCTCCTACAATGAGCAGTTCTTC.

This clonotype came up many times. This chain joins TRBV3-1 and TRBJ2-7; TRBD1 matches 7 bases. This CDR3 spans 14 amino acids. Unmatched junction bases numbered 4, after V lost 1 base and J lost 4 bases. CDR1 is LGHDT, CDR2 YNNKEL, per germline (reference sequence). Written as DNA, the CDR3 is TGTGCCAGCAGCCAAGGATACAGGGGTTACGAGCAGTACGTC. Translation: CASSQGYRGYEQYV.

The chain joins TRBV20-1 to TRBJ2-5, with 9 bases aligning to TRBD2. From germline, CDR1 is DFQATT and CDR2 SNEGSKA (reference sequence). This CDR3 comprises 15 residues. Germline trimming cut 0 bases from V and 2 bases from J; bases unmatched to any gene: 4. The CDR3 region is CSARDGAGGQETQYF. The CDR3 DNA reads TGCAGTGCTAGAGATGGCGCGGGAGGGCAAGAGACCCAGTACTTC.